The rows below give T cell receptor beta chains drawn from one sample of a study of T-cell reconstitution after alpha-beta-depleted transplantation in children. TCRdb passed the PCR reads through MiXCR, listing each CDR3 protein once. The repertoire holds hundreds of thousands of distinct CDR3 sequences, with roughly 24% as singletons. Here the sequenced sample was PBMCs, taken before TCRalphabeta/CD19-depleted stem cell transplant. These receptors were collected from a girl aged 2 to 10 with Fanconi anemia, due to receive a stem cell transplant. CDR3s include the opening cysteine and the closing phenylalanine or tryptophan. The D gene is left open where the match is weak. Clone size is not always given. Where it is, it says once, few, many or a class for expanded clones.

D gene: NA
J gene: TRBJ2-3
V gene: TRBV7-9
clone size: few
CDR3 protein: CASSPGLHTDTQYF
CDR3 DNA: TGTGCCAGCAGCCCGGGACTCCACACAGATACGCAGTATTTT

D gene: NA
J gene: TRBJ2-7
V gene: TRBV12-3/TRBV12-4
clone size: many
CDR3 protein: CASSVTYPPGETYEQYF
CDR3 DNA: TGTGCCAGCAGTGTTACCTACCCCCCGGGGGAAACCTACGAGCAGTACTTC

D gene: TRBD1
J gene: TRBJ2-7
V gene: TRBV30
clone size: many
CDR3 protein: CAWNEGALSYEQYF
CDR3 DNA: TGTGCCTGGAATGAGGGGGCCCTTTCCTACGAGCAGTACTTC

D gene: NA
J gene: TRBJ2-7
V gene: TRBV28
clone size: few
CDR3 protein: CASSLVGGVVPYEQYF
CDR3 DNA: TGTGCCAGCAGTTTGGTGGGGGGCGTCGTGCCCTACGAGCAGTACTTC

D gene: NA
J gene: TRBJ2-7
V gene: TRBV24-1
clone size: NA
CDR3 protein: CATSDLDTYEQYF
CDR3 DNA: TGTGCCACCAGTGATTTGGACACCTACGAGCAGTACTTC

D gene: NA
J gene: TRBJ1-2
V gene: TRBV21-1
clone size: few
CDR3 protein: CASSKAAVSGRVNYGYTF
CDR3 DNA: TGTGCCAGCAGCAAAGCGGCGGTGTCTGGCAGGGTTAACTATGGCTACACCTTC

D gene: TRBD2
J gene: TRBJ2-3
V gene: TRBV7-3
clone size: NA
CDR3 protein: CASSASGNSDTQYF
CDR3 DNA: TGTGCCAGCAGCGCTAGCGGGAACTCAGATACGCAGTATTTT

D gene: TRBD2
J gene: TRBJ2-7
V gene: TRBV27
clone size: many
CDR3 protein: CASSLSGILYEQYF
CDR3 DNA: TGTGCCAGCAGTTTAAGCGGGATACTCTACGAGCAGTACTTC

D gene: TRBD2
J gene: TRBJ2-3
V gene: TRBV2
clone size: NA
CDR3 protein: CAGRTSATDTQYF
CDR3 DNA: TGTGCCGGTAGGACTAGCGCCACAGATACGCAGTATTTT

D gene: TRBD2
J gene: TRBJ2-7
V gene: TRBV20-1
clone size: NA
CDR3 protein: CSATGGGWNYEQYF
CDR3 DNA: TGCAGTGCTACGGGAGGAGGATGGAATTACGAGCAGTACTTC

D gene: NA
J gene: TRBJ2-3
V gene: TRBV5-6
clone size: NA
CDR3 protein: CASSLLVPPSSTDTQYF
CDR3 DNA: TGTGCCAGCAGCTTACTGGTTCCTCCCTCTAGCACAGATACGCAGTATTTT

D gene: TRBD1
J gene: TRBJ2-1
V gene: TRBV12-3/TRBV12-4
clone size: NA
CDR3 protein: CASSPQGAHEQFF
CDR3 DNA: TGTGCCAGCAGCCCACAGGGGGCCCATGAGCAGTTCTTC

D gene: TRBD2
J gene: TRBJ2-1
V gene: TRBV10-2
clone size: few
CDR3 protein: CASSRRRSSGTDEQFF
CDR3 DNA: TGCGCCAGCAGTCGAAGAAGGTCTAGCGGGACCGATGAGCAGTTCTTC

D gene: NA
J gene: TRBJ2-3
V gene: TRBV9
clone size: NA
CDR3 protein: CASSVDSNTDTQYF
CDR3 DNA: TGTGCCAGCAGCGTTGACTCAAACACAGATACGCAGTATTTT

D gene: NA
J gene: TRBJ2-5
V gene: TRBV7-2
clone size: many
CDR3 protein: CASSLGSRFPQETQYF
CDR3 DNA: TGTGCCAGCAGCTTAGGCAGCCGATTCCCCCAAGAGACCCAGTACTTC

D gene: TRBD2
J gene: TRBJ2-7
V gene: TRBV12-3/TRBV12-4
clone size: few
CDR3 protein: CASSFSAGGIPEQYF
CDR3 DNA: TGTGCCAGCAGTTTTTCTGCGGGGGGAATTCCCGAGCAGTACTTC

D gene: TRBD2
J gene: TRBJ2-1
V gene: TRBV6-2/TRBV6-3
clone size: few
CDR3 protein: CASSYISFDSGENYNEQFF
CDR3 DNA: TGTGCCAGCAGTTATATTAGTTTTGATAGCGGGGAGAACTACAATGAGCAGTTCTTC

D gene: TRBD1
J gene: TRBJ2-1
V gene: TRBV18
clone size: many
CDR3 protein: CASSPLEQGVDEQFF
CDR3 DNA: TGTGCCAGCTCACCACTTGAGCAGGGGGTCGATGAGCAGTTCTTC

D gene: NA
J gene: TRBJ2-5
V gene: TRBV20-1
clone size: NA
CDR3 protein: CSARDGITQYF
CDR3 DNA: TGCAGTGCTAGAGATGGGATCACCCAGTACTTC

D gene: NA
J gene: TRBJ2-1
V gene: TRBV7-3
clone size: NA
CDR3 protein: CASSLTGGQGYNEQFF
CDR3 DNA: TGTGCCAGCAGCTTAACGGGGGGGCAGGGCTACAATGAGCAGTTCTTC

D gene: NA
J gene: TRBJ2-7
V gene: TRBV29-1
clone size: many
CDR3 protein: CSVETGGRAYEQYF
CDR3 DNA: TGCAGCGTTGAGACTGGCGGCAGGGCCTACGAGCAGTACTTC

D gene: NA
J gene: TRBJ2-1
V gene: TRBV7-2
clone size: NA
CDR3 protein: CASSLLASWKDEQFF
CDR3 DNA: TGTGCCAGCAGCTTATTGGCTAGTTGGAAGGATGAGCAGTTCTTC

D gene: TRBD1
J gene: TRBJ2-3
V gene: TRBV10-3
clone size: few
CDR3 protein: CAISESNPDRVADTQYF
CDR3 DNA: TGTGCCATCAGTGAGTCGAACCCGGACAGGGTGGCAGATACGCAGTATTTT

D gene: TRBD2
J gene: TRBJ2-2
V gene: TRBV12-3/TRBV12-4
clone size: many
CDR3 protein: CASSLLAGATGELFF
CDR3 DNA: TGTGCCAGCAGTTTACTAGCGGGAGCCACCGGGGAGCTGTTTTTT

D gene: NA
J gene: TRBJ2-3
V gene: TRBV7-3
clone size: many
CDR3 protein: CASSLGEDTQYF
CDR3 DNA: TGTGCCAGCAGCTTAGGGGAGGATACGCAGTATTTT

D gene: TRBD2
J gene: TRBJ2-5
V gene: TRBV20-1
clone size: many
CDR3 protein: CSARLAGANTWTQYF
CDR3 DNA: TGCAGTGCTAGACTAGCGGGAGCCAATACTTGGACCCAGTACTTC

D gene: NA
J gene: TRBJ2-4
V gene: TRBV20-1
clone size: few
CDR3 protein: CSATDSVNIQYF
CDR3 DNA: TGCAGTGCTACGGACAGTGTAAACATTCAGTACTTC

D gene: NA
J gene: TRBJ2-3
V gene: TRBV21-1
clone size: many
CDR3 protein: CASSKPRQGLGTQYF
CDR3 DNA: TGTGCCAGCAGCAAACCGAGACAGGGCTTGGGTACGCAGTATTTT

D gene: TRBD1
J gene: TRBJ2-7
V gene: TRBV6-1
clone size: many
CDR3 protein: CASSGGFNRGSSYEQYF
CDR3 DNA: TGTGCCAGCAGTGGAGGTTTTAACAGGGGCAGCTCCTACGAGCAGTACTTC

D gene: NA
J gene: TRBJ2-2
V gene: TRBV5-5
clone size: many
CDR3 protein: CASSRQGQSATGELFF
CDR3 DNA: TGTGCCAGCAGCCGACAAGGACAGTCGGCCACCGGGGAGCTGTTTTTT

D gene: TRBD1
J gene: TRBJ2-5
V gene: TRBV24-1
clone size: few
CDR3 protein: CATSDPTGYQETQYF
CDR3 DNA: TGTGCCACCAGTGATCCGACAGGGTACCAAGAGACCCAGTACTTC

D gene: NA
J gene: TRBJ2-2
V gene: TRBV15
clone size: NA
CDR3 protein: CATSRDLSRGAGELFF
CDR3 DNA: TGTGCCACCAGCAGAGATCTGAGCAGGGGTGCCGGGGAGCTGTTTTTT

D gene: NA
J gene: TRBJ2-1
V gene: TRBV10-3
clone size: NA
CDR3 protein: CATLTGREYNEQFF
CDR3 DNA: TGTGCCACCCTTACAGGGAGGGAATACAATGAGCAGTTCTTC

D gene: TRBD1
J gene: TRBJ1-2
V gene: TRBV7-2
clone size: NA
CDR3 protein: CASSAGTANYGYTF
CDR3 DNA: TGTGCCAGCAGCGCCGGGACAGCGAACTATGGCTACACCTTC

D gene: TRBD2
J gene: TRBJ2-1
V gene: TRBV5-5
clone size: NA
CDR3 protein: CASLLAGANEQFF
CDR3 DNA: TGTGCCAGCCTTCTAGCGGGAGCCAATGAGCAGTTCTTC

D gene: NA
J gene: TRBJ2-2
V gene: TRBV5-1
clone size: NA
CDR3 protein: CASSLVMGVTGELFF
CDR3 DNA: TGCGCCAGCAGCTTGGTGATGGGAGTCACCGGGGAGCTGTTTTTT

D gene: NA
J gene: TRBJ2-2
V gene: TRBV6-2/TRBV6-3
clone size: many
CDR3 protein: CASSYEGRGVGELFF
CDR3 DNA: TGTGCCAGCAGTTACGAGGGACGGGGTGTCGGGGAGCTGTTTTTT

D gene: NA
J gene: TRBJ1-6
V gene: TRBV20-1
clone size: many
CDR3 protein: CSAADPYNSPLHF
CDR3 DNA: TGCAGTGCAGCAGACCCCTATAATTCACCCCTCCACTTT

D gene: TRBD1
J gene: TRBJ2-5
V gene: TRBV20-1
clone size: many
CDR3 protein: CSATYTGGAGSETQYF
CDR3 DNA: TGCAGTGCTACCTATACAGGGGGCGCAGGGTCAGAGACCCAGTACTTC

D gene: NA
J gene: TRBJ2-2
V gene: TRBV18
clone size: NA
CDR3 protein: CASSPQRAGELFF
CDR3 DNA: TGTGCCAGCTCACCCCAGAGAGCCGGGGAGCTGTTTTTT

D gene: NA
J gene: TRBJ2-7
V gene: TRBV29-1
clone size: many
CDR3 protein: CSVVLGVGVYEQYF
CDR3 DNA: TGCAGCGTTGTTTTGGGGGTGGGGGTCTACGAGCAGTACTTC

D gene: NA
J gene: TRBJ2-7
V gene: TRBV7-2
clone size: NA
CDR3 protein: CASSLVGGGKNYEQYF
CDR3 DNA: TGTGCCAGCAGCTTAGTAGGCGGGGGCAAAAACTACGAGCAGTACTTC

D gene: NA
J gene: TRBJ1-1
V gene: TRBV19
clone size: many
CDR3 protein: CASSTARETEAFF
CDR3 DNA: TGTGCCAGTAGTACTGCTAGGGAAACTGAAGCTTTCTTT

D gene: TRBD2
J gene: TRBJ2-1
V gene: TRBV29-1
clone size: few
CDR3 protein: CSVDLAGGRGNEQFF
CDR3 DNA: TGCAGCGTTGATTTAGCGGGAGGACGAGGTAATGAGCAGTTCTTC

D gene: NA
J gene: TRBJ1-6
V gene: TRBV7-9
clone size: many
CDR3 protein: CASSPGTLGSPLHF
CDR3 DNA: TGTGCCAGCAGCCCCGGGACATTGGGATCACCCCTCCACTTT

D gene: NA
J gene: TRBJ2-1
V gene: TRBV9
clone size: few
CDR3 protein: CASSATYYNEQFF
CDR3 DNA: TGTGCCAGCAGTGCGACTTACTACAATGAGCAGTTCTTC

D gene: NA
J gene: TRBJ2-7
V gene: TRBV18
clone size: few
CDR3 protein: CASSARDPASEQYF
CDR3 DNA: TGTGCCAGCTCAGCCCGGGACCCCGCTAGCGAGCAGTACTTC

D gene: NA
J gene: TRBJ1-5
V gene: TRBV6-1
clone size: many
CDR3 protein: CASSEYGGNNQPQHF
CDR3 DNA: TGTGCCAGCAGTGAATACGGCGGCAACAATCAGCCCCAGCATTTT

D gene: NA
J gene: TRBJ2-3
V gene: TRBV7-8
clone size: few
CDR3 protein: CASSLASRGTDTQYF
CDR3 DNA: TGTGCCAGCAGCTTAGCCTCGAGGGGCACAGATACGCAGTATTTT

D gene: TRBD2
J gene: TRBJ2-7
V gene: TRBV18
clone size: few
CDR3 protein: CASSQIAKLAGGISSYEQYF
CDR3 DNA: TGTGCCAGCTCACAGATCGCGAAACTAGCGGGGGGCATAAGCTCCTACGAGCAGTACTTC

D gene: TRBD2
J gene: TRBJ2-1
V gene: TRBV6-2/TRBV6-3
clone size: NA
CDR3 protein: CASSYSSREGLDEQFF
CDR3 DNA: TGTGCCAGCAGTTACTCGTCCCGGGAGGGCCTCGATGAGCAGTTCTTC

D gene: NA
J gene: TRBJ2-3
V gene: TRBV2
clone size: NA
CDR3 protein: CASSEALGSTDTQYF
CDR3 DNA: TGTGCCAGCAGTGAAGCCTTGGGGAGCACAGATACGCAGTATTTT

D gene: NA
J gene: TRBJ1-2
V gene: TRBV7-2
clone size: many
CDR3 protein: CASRSGGGYTF
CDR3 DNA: TGTGCCAGCAGATCCGGCGGTGGCTACACCTTC

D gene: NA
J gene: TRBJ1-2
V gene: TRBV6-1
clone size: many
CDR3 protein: CASTQPNYGYTF
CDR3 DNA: TGTGCCAGCACGCAACCTAACTATGGCTACACCTTC

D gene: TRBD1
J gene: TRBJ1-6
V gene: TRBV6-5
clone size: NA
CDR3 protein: CASSYSRDRGRSPLHF
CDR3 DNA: TGTGCCAGCAGTTACTCCAGGGACAGGGGACGTTCACCCCTCCACTTT

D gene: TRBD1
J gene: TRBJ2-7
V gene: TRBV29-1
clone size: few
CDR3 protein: CSVDPGQGSYEQYF
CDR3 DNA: TGCAGCGTGGATCCGGGACAGGGGTCGTACGAGCAGTACTTC

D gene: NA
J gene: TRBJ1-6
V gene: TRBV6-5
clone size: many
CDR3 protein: CASSYSSGSTFNNSPLHF
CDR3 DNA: TGTGCCAGCAGTTACTCTAGTGGCTCCACCTTTAATAATTCACCCCTCCACTTT

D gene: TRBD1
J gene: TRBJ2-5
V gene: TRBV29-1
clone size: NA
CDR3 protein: CSGVPGQGETQYF
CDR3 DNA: TGCAGCGGTGTGCCGGGACAGGGAGAGACCCAGTACTTC